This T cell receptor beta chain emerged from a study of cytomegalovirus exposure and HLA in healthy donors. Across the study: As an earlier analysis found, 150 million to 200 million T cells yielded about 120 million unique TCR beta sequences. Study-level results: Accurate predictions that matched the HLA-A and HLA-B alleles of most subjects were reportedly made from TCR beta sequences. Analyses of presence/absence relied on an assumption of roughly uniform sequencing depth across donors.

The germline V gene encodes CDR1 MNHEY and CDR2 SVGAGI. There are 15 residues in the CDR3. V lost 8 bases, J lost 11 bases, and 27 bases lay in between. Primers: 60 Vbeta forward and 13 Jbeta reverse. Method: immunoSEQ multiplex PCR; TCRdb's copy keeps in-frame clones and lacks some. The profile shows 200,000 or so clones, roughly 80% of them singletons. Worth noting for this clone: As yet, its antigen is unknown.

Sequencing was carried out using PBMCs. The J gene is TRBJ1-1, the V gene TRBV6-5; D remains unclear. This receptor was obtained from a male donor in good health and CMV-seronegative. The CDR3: CASGPRFYNTGGAFF. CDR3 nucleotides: TGTGCCAGCGGCCCGCGTTTTTACAACACCGGCGGGGCTTTCTTT.